This T cell receptor (beta chain) was identified in a study of blood T cell repertoires in COVID-19. V was shortened by 5 bases and J by 0 bases, with 11 bases between the two germline ends. The CDR3 sequence is 15 residues long. Germline lookup yields CDR1 LNHDA and CDR2 SQIVND (reference sequence). The method was immunoSEQ multiplex PCR; TCRdb's version includes in-frame clones alone and lacks a portion of them. Among 65,000 to 95,000 clones listed, roughly 92% were seen once. This TCR was recovered from a man aged 50-59 years with COVID-19, enrolled during active disease. The sequencing input was peripheral blood. The chain is built from TRBV19 and TRBJ2-4; D ambiguous. CDR3 bases: TGTGCCAGTAGTTCCTCTCGACTAGCCAAAAACATTCAGTACTTC. This codes for CASSSSRLAKNIQYF.